This T cell receptor beta chain was sequenced during a study of T cells after yellow fever vaccination. For TCR, cDNA came from 5'RACE template switching, which added a universal primer site and UMIs. TCRdb processed the 5' RACE reads anew with MiXCR; each CDR3 protein has one entry. The sample lists 620,000 or so distinct CDR3 sequences, about 12% occurring once. Study-wide findings and caveats: Boosting was followed by the reappearance of most primary-vaccination clones (roughly 96% CD4, 88% CD8).

The V end was cut by 1 base, the J end by 1 base, with 11 bases between. The CDR3 is 15 amino acids. The germline V gene encodes CDR1 DFQATT and CDR2 SNEGSKA (reference sequence). In this sample, this clonotype turned up a few times. Its specificity is unknown. Here the sequenced sample was PBMCs, taken on the day of the yellow fever booster vaccination. J is TRBJ2-1 and V is TRBV20-1; D uncertain. The TCR comes from a man aged 25-45 years who received the YFV17D yellow fever vaccine. The CDR3 region is CSARAILGSYNEQFF. CDR3 DNA: TGCAGTGCTAGAGCCATATTGGGTTCCTACAATGAGCAGTTCTTC.